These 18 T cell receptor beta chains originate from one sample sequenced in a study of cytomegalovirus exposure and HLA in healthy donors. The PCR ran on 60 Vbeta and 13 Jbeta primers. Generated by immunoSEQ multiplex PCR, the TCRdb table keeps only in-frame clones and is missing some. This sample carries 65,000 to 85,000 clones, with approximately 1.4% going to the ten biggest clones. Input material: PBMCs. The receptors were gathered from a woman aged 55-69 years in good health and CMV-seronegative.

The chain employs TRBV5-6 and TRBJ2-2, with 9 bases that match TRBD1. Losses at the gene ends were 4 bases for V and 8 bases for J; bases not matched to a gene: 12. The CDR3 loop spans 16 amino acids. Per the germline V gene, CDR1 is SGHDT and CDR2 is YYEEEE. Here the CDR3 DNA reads TGTGCCAGCAGCCGCACCCCGACAGGGGGGGTGGGGGAGCTGTTTTTT. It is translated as CASSRTPTGGVGELFF.

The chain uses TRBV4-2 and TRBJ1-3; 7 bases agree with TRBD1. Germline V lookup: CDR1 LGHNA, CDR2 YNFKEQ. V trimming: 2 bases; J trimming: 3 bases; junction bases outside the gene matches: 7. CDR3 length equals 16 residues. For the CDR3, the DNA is TGTGCCAGCAGCCAACTAGGACAGGAGATTGGAAACACCATATATTTT. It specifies CASSQLGQEIGNTIYF.

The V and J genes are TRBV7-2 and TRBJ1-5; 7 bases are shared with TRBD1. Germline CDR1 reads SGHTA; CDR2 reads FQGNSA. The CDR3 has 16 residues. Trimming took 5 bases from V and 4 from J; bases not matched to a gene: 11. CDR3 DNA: TGTGCCAGCAGCCTGAGAATGGGACAGAGAAATCAGCCCCAGCATTTT. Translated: CASSLRMGQRNQPQHF.

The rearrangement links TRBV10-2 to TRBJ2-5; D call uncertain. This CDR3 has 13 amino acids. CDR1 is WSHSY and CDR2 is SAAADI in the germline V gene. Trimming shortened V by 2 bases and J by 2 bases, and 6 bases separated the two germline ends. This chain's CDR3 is CASSEHLQETQYF. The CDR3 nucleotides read TGCGCCAGCAGTGAGCACCTACAAGAGACCCAGTACTTC.

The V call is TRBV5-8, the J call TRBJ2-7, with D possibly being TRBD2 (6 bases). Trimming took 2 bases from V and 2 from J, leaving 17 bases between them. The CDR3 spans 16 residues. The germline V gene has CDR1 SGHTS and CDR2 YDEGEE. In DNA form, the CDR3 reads TGTGCCAGCAGCTTAAGATCCTTAGCGGCTACCTACGAGCAGTACTTC. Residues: CASSLRSLAATYEQYF.

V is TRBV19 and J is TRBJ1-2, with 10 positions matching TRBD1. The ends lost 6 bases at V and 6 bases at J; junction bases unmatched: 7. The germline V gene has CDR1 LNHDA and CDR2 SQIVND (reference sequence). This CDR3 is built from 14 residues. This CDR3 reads CASRTGGAFHGYTF. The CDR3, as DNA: TGTGCCAGTAGGACAGGGGGCGCGTTCCATGGCTACACCTTC. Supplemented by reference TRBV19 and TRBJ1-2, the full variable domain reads DGGITQSPKYLFRKEGQNVTLSCEQNLNHDAMYWYRQDPGQGLRLIYYSQIVNDFQKGDIAEGYSVSREKKESFPLTVTSAQKNPTAFYLCASRTGGAFHGYTFGSGTRLTVV.

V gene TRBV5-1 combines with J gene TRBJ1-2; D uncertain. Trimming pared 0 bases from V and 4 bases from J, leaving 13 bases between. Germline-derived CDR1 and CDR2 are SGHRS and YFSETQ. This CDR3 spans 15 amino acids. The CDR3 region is CASSLAGSAGYGYTF. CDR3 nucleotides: TGCGCCAGCAGCTTGGCCGGGTCCGCGGGCTATGGCTACACCTTC.

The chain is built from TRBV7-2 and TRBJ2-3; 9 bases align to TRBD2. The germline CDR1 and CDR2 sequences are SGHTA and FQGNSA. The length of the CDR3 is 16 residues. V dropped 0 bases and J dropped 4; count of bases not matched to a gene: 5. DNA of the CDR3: TGTGCCAGCAGCTTAGCGGAGTTAGCGGGAGCAGATACGCAGTATTTT. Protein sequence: CASSLAELAGADTQYF.

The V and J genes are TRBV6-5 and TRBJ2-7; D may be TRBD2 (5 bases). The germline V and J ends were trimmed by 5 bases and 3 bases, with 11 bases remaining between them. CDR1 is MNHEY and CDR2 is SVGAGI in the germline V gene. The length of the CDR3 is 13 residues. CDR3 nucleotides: TGTGCCAGCAGTCCCCGGGCGGGCTACGAGCAGTACTTC. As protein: CASSPRAGYEQYF.

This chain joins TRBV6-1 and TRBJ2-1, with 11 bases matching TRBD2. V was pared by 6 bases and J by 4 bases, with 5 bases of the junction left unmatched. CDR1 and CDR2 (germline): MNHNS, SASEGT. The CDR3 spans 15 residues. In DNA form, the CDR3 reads TGTGCCAGCAGCCCGCTAGCGGGAGGTTACAATGAGCAGTTCTTC. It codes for CASSPLAGGYNEQFF.

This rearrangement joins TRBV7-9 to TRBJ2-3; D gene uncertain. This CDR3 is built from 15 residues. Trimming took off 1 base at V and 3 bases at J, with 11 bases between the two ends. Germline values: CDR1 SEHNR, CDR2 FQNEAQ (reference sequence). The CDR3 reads CASSLVGAGTDTQYF. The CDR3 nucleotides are TGTGCCAGCAGCTTAGTAGGAGCCGGGACAGATACGCAGTATTTT.

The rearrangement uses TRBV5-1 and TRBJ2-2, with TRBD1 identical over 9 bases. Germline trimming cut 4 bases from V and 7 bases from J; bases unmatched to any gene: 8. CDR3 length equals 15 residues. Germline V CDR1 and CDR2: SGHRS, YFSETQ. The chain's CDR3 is CASSPGQGRFGELFF. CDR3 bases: TGCGCCAGCAGCCCTGGACAGGGGCGTTTCGGGGAGCTGTTTTTT. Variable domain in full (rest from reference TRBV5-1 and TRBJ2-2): KAGVTQTPRYLIKTRGQQVTLSCSPISGHRSVSWYQQTPGQGLQFLFEYFSETQRNKGNFPGRFSGRQFSNSRSEMNVSTLELGDSALYLCASSPGQGRFGELFFGEGSRLTVL.

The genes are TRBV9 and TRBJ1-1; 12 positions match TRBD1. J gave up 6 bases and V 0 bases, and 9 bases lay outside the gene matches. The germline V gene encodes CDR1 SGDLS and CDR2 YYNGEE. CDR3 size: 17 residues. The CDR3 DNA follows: TGTGCCAGCAGCGTAGGCATCCCGGGACAGGGGGCCTCTGAAGCTTTCTTT. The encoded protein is CASSVGIPGQGASEAFF. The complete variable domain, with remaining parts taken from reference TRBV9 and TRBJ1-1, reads DSGVTQTPKHLITATGQRVTLRCSPRSGDLSVYWYQQSLDQGLQFLIQYYNGEERAKGNILERFSAQQFPDLHSELNLSSLELGDSALYFCASSVGIPGQGASEAFFGQGTRLTVV.

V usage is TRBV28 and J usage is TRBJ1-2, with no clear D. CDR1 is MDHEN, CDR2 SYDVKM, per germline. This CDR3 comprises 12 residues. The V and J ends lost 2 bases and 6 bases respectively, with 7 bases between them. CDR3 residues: CASSLAKNGYTF. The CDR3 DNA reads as TGTGCCAGCAGTTTAGCGAAGAATGGCTACACCTTC.

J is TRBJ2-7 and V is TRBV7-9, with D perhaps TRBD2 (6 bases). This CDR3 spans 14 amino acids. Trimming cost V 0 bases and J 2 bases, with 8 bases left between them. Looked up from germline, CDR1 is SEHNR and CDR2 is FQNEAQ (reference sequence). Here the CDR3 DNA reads TGTGCCAGCAGCTTAGCGGAGGGGACCTACGAGCAGTACTTC. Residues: CASSLAEGTYEQYF. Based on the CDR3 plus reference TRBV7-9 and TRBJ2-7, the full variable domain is DTGVSQNPRHKITKRGQNVTFRCDPISEHNRLYWYRQTLGQGPEFLTYFQNEAQLEKSRLLSDRFSAERPKGSFSTLEIQRTEQGDSAMYLCASSLAEGTYEQYFGPGTRLTVT.

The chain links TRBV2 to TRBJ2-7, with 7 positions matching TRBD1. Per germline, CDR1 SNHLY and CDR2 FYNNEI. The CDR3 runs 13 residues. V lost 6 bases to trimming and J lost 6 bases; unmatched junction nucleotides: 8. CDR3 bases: TGTGCCAGCAGATCCGGACAGGCCTGCGAGCAGTACTTC. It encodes CASRSGQACEQYF.

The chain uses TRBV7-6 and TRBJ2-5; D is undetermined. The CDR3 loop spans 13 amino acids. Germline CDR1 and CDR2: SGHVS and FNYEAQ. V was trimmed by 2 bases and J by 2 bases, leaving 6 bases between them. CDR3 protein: CASSLIQQETQYF. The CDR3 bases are TGTGCCAGCAGCTTAATACAGCAAGAGACCCAGTACTTC. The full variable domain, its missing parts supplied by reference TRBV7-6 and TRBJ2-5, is GAGVSQSPRYKVTKRGQDVALRCDPISGHVSLYWYRQALGQGPEFLTYFNYEAQQDKSGLPNDRFSAERPEGSISTLTIQRTEQRDSAMYRCASSLIQQETQYFGPGTRLLVL.

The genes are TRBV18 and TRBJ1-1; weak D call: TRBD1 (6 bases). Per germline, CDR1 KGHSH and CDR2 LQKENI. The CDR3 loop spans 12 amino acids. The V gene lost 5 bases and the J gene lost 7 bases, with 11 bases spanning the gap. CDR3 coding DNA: TGTGCCAGCTCAACTATGGACAGTGAAGCTTTCTTT. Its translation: CASSTMDSEAFF.